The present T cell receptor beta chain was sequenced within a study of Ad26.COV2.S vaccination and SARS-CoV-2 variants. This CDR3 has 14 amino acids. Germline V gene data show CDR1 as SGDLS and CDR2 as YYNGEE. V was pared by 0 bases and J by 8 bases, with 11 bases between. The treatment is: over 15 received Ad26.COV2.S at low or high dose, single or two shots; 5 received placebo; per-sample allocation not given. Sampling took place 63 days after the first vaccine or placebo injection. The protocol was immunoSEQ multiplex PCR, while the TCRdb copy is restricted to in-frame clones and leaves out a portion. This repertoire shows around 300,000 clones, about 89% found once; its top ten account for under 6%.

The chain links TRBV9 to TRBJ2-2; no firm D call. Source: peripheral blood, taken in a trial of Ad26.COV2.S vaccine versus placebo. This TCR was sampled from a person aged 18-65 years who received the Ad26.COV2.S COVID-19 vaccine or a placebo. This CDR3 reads CASSVDPSPGELFF. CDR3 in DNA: TGTGCCAGCAGCGTAGACCCCTCACCGGGGGAGCTGTTTTTT.